These T cell receptor beta chains were read from a single sample in a study of blood T cells in healthy people across ages. TCRdb reprocessed the 5' RACE reads with MiXCR, giving one entry per CDR3 protein. The data contain 800,000 or so distinct CDR3 sequences, 25% of them seen just once; the ten biggest clones take up approximately 4%. This sample was shared with a second study, whose subject was T cells of mothers and their children.

The source material was blood. These receptors all stem from a boy between 5 and 17 years old in good health. CDR3s include the opening cysteine and the closing phenylalanine or tryptophan. Each record gives: D gene, V gene, J gene, clone size, CDR3 protein, CDR3 DNA. The D gene is left open where the match is weak. Clone size is shown for a subset of rows, as once, few, many or a class of expanded clone.

NA	TRBV5-1	TRBJ1-4	many	CASSRNRETNEKLFF	TGCGCCAGCAGCAGGAACAGGGAAACTAATGAAAAACTGTTTTTT
NA	TRBV28	TRBJ2-3	few	CASRRESADTQYF	TGTGCCAGCAGAAGAGAGTCGGCAGATACGCAGTATTTT
TRBD2	TRBV28	TRBJ2-1	few	CASSLYSSGTPYNEQFF	TGTGCCAGCAGTTTATATTCTAGCGGGACCCCCTACAATGAGCAGTTCTTC
NA	TRBV4-1	TRBJ2-7	few	CASSQVLAAGHYEQYF	TGCGCCAGCAGCCAAGTTCTCGCGGCGGGGCACTACGAGCAGTACTTC
NA	TRBV7-9	TRBJ1-3	few	CASSVDTSGNTIYF	TGTGCCAGCAGCGTGGACACCTCTGGAAACACCATATATTTT
NA	TRBV28	TRBJ1-6	NA	CATIGRSSYNSPLHF	TGTGCGACCATTGGACGGAGCTCCTATAATTCACCCCTCCACTTT
NA	TRBV11-2	TRBJ2-7	few	CAGSLGLNSEQYF	TGTGCCGGCAGCTTAGGGCTGAATAGTGAGCAGTACTTC
TRBD2	TRBV4-3	TRBJ2-1	few	CASSQEVAGGYNEQFF	TGCGCCAGCAGCCAAGAAGTAGCGGGGGGCTACAATGAGCAGTTCTTC
NA	TRBV29-1	TRBJ1-1	NA	CSVVMVLNTEAFF	TGCAGCGTTGTCATGGTCTTGAACACTGAAGCTTTCTTT
TRBD1	TRBV11-2	TRBJ2-5	NA	CASSLESGTVIQETQYF	TGTGCCAGCAGCTTAGAATCCGGGACAGTAATACAAGAGACCCAGTACTTC
NA	TRBV15	TRBJ1-1	NA	CATSRGLQNTEAFF	TGTGCCACCAGCAGAGGCTTACAGAACACTGAAGCTTTCTTT
TRBD1	TRBV10-3	TRBJ2-7	few	CAISSGTDSSYEQYF	TGTGCCATCAGCTCCGGGACAGATAGCTCCTACGAGCAGTACTTC
TRBD1	TRBV24-1	TRBJ1-2	NA	CATSDQDRTYGYTF	TGTGCCACCAGTGATCAGGACAGGACCTATGGCTACACCTTC
TRBD2	TRBV7-7	TRBJ2-7	many	CASSPGLADGYEQYF	TGTGCTAGCAGCCCGGGACTAGCGGACGGCTACGAGCAGTACTTC
NA	TRBV7-2	TRBJ2-7	NA	CASSPPGKGAYEQYF	TGTGCCAGCAGCCCCCCCGGTAAAGGGGCCTACGAGCAGTACTTC
TRBD1	TRBV5-6	TRBJ1-5	NA	CASSLPRRQGSSPHQPQHF	TGTGCCAGCAGCTTGCCGCGTCGACAGGGTTCTTCACCCCATCAGCCCCAGCATTTT
TRBD1	TRBV28	TRBJ2-5	few	CASSDRGRYQETQYF	TGTGCCAGCAGTGACAGGGGCCGGTACCAAGAGACCCAGTACTTC
TRBD2	TRBV5-5	TRBJ2-1	NA	CASSPGRGEPYNEQFF	TGTGCCAGCAGCCCGGGGCGGGGGGAACCATACAATGAGCAGTTCTTC
NA	TRBV5-1	TRBJ2-1	NA	CASSLGDLYNEQFF	TGCGCCAGCAGCTTGGGGGATTTATACAATGAGCAGTTCTTC
TRBD1	TRBV7-9	TRBJ2-5	NA	CASSTILGQDPPRETQYF	TGTGCCAGCAGCACTATATTGGGACAGGACCCCCCTCGAGAGACCCAGTACTTC
NA	TRBV7-9	TRBJ1-4	few	CASSLVGGQDEKLFF	TGTGCCAGCAGCTTAGTGGGGGGCCAGGATGAAAAACTGTTTTTT
TRBD2	TRBV11-2	TRBJ2-5	few	CASSFLGGVQTQYF	TGTGCCAGCAGCTTTCTGGGGGGGGTACAGACCCAGTACTTC
TRBD1	TRBV9	TRBJ2-3	NA	CASSVGPGQGDTQYF	TGTGCCAGCAGCGTAGGGCCGGGACAGGGAGATACGCAGTATTTT
TRBD2	TRBV12-3/TRBV12-4	TRBJ2-7	few	CASSPGTSGRAYEQYF	TGTGCCAGCAGCCCCGGGACTAGCGGGAGGGCTTACGAGCAGTACTTC
NA	TRBV9	TRBJ1-4	NA	CASSTSDGDKLFF	TGTGCCAGCAGCACTTCCGACGGGGACAAACTGTTTTTT
NA	TRBV6-1	TRBJ2-1	few	CASSETVGLYNEQFF	TGTGCCAGCAGTGAGACAGTGGGCCTCTACAATGAGCAGTTCTTC
NA	TRBV7-9	TRBJ1-4	few	CASSLYFGVLFF	TGTGCCAGCAGCTTATACTTCGGGGTGCTGTTTTTT
NA	TRBV20-1	TRBJ2-1	NA	CSASYVGKVSYNEQFF	TGCAGTGCTAGCTATGTGGGGAAGGTCTCCTACAATGAGCAGTTCTTC
TRBD1	TRBV29-1	TRBJ1-2	NA	CSVGDSGYGYTF	TGCAGCGTCGGGGACAGCGGCTATGGCTACACCTTC
TRBD1	TRBV20-1	TRBJ1-6	NA	CSAKLLGQGDSPLHF	TGCAGTGCTAAACTCCTGGGACAGGGCGATTCACCCCTCCACTTT
TRBD1	TRBV15	TRBJ2-5	NA	CATSPDRGGTQYF	TGTGCCACCAGCCCAGACAGGGGGGGGACCCAGTACTTC
NA	TRBV27	TRBJ1-5	NA	CASSFGGGQPQHF	TGTGCCAGCAGTTTTGGGGGCGGCCAGCCCCAGCATTTT
NA	TRBV4-2	TRBJ1-6	NA	CASSQDLEIRSSPLHF	TGTGCCAGCAGCCAAGATTTGGAGATACGGAGTTCACCCCTCCACTTT
NA	TRBV3-1	TRBJ2-1	few	CASSQELLATYNEQFF	TGTGCCAGCAGCCAAGAACTACTAGCCACCTACAATGAGCAGTTCTTC
TRBD1	TRBV7-8	TRBJ2-2	NA	CASSGDRVFSGELFF	TGTGCCAGCAGCGGGGACAGGGTATTTTCCGGGGAGCTGTTTTTT
NA	TRBV9	TRBJ1-1	NA	CAREGRRGEAFF	TGTGCCCGCGAAGGGAGGAGGGGTGAAGCTTTCTTT
NA	TRBV7-2	TRBJ1-2	few	CASTQGTGYGYTF	TGTGCCAGCACCCAGGGCACCGGCTATGGCTACACCTTC
TRBD1	TRBV5-5	TRBJ1-1	few	CASSSGTGGGTEAFF	TGTGCCAGCAGCTCCGGGACAGGGGGTGGCACTGAAGCTTTCTTT
NA	TRBV11-1	TRBJ1-1	NA	CASSEGRKTGFMNTEAFF	TGTGCCAGCAGCGAAGGTCGGAAAACCGGATTCATGAACACTGAAGCTTTCTTT
NA	TRBV6-2/TRBV6-3	TRBJ1-2	NA	CASSLQIGLNYGYTF	TGTGCCAGCAGTCTGCAAATCGGTCTTAACTATGGCTACACCTTC
TRBD1	TRBV13	TRBJ2-7	NA	CASSHWDRHAYEQYF	TGTGCCAGCAGCCACTGGGACAGACATGCCTACGAGCAGTACTTC
NA	TRBV11-2	TRBJ2-7	few	CASSLDPRHSYEQYF	TGTGCCAGCAGCTTAGATCCCAGGCATTCCTACGAGCAGTACTTC
NA	TRBV20-1	TRBJ2-1	few	CSARTRFSASSYNEQFF	TGCAGTGCTAGAACCCGGTTTAGCGCGAGCTCCTACAATGAGCAGTTCTTC
TRBD1	TRBV29-1	TRBJ1-1	few	CSVPGQGGTEAFF	TGCAGCGTACCGGGACAGGGAGGTACTGAAGCTTTCTTT
NA	TRBV5-6	TRBJ2-4	few	CASSLGAWGIQYF	TGTGCCAGCAGCCTGGGGGCGTGGGGCATTCAGTACTTC
TRBD1	TRBV20-1	TRBJ1-1	NA	CSARDRAFSFF	TGCAGTGCTAGGGACAGGGCGTTCTCTTTCTTT
NA	TRBV7-8	TRBJ2-4	NA	CASSLATGEGWDIQYF	TGTGCCAGCAGCTTAGCTACAGGGGAGGGGTGGGACATTCAGTACTTC
TRBD2	TRBV6-6	TRBJ2-1	few	CASIIGGGTYNEQFF	TGTGCCAGCATCATCGGGGGAGGGACCTACAATGAGCAGTTCTTC
NA	TRBV11-3	TRBJ2-2	few	CASSRSGGGELFF	TGTGCCAGCAGCCGATCAGGCGGCGGGGAGCTGTTTTTT
TRBD2	TRBV20-1	TRBJ2-7	NA	CSASTGTTYEQYF	TGCAGTGCCTCCACCGGGACTACCTACGAGCAGTACTTC
NA	TRBV18	TRBJ1-6	few	CASSRLTDTTLHF	TGTGCCAGCTCCCGCCTGACCGATACAACCCTCCACTTT
NA	TRBV18	TRBJ2-5	NA	CASSPRATQGTQYF	TGTGCCAGCTCACCACGGGCGACGCAAGGGACCCAGTACTTC
TRBD1	TRBV28	TRBJ2-1	few	CASTGTGGMNEQFF	TGTGCCAGCACAGGCACAGGGGGTATGAATGAGCAGTTCTTC
NA	TRBV28	TRBJ2-5	NA	CASSSSREETQYF	TGTGCCAGCTCATCCAGCAGGGAAGAGACCCAGTACTTC
NA	TRBV5-1	TRBJ2-3	NA	CASSLSGAVGTDTQYF	TGCGCCAGCAGCTTGTCGGGGGCGGTCGGCACAGATACGCAGTATTTT